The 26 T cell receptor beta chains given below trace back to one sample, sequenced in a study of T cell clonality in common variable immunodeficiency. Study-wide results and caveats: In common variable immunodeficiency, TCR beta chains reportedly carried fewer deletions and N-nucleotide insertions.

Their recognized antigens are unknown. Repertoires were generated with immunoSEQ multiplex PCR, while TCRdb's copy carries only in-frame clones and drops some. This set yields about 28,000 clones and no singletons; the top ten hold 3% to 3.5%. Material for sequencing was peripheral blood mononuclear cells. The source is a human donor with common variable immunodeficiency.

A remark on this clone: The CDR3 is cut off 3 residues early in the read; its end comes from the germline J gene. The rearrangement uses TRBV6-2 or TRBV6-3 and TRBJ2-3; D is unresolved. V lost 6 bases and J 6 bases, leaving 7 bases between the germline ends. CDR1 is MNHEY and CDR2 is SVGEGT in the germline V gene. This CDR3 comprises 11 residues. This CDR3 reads CASSQRDTQYF. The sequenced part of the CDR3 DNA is TGTGCCAGCAGCCAGAGGGATACG.

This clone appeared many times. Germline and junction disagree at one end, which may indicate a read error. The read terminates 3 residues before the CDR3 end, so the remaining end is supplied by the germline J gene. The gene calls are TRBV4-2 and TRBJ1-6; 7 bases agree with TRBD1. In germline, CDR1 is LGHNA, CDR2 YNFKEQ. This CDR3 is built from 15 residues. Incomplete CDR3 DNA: TGCGCCAGCAGCCGCCTACAGGGGCAAAATTCACCC. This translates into CASSRLQGQNSP. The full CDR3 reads CASSRLQGQNSPLHF.

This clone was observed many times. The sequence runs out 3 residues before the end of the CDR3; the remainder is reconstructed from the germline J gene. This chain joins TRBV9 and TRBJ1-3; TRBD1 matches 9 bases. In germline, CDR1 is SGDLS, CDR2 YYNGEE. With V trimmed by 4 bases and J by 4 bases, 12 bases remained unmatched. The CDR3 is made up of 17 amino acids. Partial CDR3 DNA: TGTGCCAGCAGCTTCAAACCGGGACAGGGCGGCGGAAACACC. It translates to CASSFKPGQGGGNT. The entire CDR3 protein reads CASSFKPGQGGGNTIYF.

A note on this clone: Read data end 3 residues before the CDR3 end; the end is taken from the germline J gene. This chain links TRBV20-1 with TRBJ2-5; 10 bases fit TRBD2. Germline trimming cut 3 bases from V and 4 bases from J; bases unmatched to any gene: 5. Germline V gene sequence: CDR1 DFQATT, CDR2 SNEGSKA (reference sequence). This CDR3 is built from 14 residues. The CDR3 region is CSASPSGGRETQYF. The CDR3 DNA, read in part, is TGCAGTGCTAGCCCTAGCGGGGGAAGAGAGACC.

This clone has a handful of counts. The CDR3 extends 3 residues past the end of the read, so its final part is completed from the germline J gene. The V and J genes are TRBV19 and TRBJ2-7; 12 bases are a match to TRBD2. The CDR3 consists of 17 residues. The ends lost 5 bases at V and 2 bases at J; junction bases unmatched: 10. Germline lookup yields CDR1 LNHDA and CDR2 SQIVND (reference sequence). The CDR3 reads CASSPSGTSGSAYEQYF. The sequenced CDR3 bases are TGTGCCAGTAGTCCCTCCGGGACTAGCGGGTCAGCCTACGAG.

The CDR3 sequence: CASSEAGTDTQYF. Partial CDR3 DNA: TGTGCCAGCAGTGAGGCAGGCACAGATACG. This chain connects TRBV2 to TRBJ2-3; D remains ambiguous. The read finishes 3 residues shy of the CDR3 end, and the germline J gene is used to complete it. V was clipped by 3 bases and J by 1 base, with 5 bases between them. The length of the CDR3 is 13 residues. The germline V gene encodes CDR1 SNHLY and CDR2 FYNNEI. Supplemented by reference TRBV2 and TRBJ2-3, the full variable domain reads EPEVTQTPSHQVTQMGQEVILRCVPISNHLYFYWYRQILGQKVEFLVSFYNNEISEKSEIFDDQFSVERPDGSNFTLKIRSTKLEDSAMYFCASSEAGTDTQYFGPGTRLTVL.

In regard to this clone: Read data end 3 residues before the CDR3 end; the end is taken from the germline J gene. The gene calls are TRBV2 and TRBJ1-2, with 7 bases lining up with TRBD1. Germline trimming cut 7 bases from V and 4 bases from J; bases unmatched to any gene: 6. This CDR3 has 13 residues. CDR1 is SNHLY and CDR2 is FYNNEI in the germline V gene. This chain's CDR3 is CASTPDRTYGYTF. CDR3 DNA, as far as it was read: TGTGCCAGCACCCCGGACAGGACCTATGGC.

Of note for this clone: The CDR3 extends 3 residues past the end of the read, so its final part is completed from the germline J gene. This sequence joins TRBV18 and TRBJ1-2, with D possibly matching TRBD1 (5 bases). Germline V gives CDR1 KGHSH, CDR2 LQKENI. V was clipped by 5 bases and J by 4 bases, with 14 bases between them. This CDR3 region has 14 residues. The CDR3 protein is CASSFDSLLYGYTF. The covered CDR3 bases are TGTGCCAGCTCATTCGACAGTCTACTCTATGGC.

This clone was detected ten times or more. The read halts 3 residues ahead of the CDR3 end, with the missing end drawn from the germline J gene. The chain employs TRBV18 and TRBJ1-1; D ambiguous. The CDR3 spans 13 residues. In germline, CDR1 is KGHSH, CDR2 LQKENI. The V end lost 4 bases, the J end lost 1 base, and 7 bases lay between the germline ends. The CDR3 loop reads CASSLSGNTEAFF. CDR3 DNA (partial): TGTGCCAGCTCACTTTCGGGGAACACTGAA.

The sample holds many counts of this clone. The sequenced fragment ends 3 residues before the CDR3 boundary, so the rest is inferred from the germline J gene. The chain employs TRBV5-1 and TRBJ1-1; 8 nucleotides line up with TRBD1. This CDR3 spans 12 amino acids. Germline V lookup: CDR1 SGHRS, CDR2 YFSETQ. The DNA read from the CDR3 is TGCGCCAGCAGCTTGGGACAGGGGGAA. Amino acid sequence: CASSLGQGE. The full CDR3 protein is CASSLGQGEAFF.

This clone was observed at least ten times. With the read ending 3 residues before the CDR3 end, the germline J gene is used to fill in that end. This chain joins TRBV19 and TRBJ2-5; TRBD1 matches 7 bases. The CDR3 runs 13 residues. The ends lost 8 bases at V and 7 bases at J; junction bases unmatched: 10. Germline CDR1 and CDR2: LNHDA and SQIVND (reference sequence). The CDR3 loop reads CASGARDSRTQYF. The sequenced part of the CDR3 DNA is TGTGCCAGTGGTGCCCGGGACAGCCGGACC.

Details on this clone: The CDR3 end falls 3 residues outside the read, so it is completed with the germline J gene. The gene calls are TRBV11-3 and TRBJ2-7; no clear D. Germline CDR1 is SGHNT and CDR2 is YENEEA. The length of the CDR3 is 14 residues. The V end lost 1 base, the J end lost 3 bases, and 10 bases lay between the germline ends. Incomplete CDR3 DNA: TGTGCCAGCAGCTTAGGAGGTCAGAGCTACGAG. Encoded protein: CASSLGGQSYE. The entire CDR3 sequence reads CASSLGGQSYEQYF.

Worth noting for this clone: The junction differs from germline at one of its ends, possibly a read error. The CDR3 protein is CASSSGLARTDTQYF. The sequenced part of the CDR3 DNA is TGTGCTAGCAGCTCCGGACTAGCGCGCACAGATACG. The chain links TRBV7-7 to TRBJ2-3; 9 bases are a match to TRBD2. The read terminates 3 residues ahead of where the CDR3 ends, so the germline J gene completes it. This CDR3 contains 15 residues. Germline V gene sequence: CDR1 SSHAT, CDR2 FNYEAQ (reference sequence).

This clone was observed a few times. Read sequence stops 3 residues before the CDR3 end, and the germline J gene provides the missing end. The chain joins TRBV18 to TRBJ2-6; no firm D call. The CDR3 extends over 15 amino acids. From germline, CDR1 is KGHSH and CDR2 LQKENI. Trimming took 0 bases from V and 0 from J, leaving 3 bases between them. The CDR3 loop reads CASSPPSSGANVLTF. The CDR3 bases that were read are TGTGCCAGCTCACCACCCAGCTCTGGGGCCAACGTC. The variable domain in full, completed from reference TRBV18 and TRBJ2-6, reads NAGVMQNPRHLVRRRGQEARLRCSPMKGHSHVYWYRQLPEEGLKFMVYLQKENIIDESGMPKERFSAEFPKEGPSILRIQQVVRGDSAAYFCASSPPSSGANVLTFGAGSRLTVL.

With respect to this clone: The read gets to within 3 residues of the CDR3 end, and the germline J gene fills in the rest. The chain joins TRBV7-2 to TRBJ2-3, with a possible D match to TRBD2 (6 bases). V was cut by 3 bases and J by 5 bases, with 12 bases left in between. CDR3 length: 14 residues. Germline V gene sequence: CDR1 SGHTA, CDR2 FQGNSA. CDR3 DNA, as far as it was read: TGTGCCAGCAGCTTGCGGGACTCCCAAGATACG. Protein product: CASSLRDSQDT. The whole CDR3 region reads CASSLRDSQDTQYF.

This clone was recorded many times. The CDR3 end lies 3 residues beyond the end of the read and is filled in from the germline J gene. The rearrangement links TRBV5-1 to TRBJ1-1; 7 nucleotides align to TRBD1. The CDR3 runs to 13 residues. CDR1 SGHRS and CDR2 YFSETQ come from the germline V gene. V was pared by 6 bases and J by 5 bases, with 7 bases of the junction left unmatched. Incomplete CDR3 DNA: TGCGCCAGCACCGTACGACAGGGAACTGAA. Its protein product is CASTVRQGTE. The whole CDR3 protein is CASTVRQGTEAFF.

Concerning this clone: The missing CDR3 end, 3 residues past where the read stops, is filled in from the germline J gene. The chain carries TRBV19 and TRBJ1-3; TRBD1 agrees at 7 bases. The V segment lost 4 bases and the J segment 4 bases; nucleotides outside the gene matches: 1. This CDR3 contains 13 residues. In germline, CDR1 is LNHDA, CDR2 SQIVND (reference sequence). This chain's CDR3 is CASSRDSGNTIYF. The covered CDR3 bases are TGTGCCAGTAGTAGGGACAGCGGAAACACC.

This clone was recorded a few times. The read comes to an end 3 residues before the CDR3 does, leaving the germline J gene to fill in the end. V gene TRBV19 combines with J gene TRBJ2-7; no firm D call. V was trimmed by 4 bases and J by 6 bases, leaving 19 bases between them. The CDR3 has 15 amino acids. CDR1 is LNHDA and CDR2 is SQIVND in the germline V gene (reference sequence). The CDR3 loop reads CASSKSLQASFEQYF. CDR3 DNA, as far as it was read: TGTGCCAGTAGTAAGTCGTTGCAGGCCTCTTTCGAG.

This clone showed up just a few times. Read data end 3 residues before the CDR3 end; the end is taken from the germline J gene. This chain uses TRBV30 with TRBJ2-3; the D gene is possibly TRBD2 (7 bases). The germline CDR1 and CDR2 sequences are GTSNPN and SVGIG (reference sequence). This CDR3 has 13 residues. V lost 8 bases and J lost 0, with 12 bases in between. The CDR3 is CARGAGSTDTQYF. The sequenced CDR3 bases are TGTGCCCGGGGGGCAGGGAGCACAGATACG. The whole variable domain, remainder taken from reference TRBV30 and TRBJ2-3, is SQTIHQWPATLVQPVGSPLSLECTVEGTSNPNLYWYRQAAGRGLQLLFYSVGIGQISSEVPQNLSASRPQDRQFILSSKKLLLSDSGFYLCARGAGSTDTQYFGPGTRLTVL.

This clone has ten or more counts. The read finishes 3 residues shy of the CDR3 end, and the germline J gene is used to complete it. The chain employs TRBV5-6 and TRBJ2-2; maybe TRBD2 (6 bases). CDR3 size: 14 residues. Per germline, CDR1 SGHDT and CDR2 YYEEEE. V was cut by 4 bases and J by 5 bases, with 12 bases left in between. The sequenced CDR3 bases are TGTGCCAGCAGCCCCTATGGAGGGACCGGGGAG. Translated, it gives CASSPYGGTGE. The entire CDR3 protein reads CASSPYGGTGELFF.

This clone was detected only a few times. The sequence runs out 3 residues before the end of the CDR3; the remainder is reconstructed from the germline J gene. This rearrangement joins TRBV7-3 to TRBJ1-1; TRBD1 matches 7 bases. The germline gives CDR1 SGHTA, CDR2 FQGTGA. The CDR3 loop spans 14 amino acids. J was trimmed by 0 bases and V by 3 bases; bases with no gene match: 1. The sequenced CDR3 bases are TGTGCCAGCAGCTTCGGGACAGTGAACACTGAA. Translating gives CASSFGTVNTE. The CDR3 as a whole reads CASSFGTVNTEAFF.

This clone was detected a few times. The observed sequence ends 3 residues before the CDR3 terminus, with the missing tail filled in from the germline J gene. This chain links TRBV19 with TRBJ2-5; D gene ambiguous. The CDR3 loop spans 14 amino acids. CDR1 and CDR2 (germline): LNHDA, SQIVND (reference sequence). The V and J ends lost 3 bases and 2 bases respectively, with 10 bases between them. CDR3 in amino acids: CASSMLDGQETQYF. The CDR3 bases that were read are TGTGCCAGTAGTATGCTCGACGGGCAAGAGACC.

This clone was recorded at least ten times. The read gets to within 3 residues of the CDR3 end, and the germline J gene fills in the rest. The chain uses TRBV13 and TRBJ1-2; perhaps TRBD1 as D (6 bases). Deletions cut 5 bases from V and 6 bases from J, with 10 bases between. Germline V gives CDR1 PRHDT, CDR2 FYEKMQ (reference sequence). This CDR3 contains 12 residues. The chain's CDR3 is CASSTGRDGYTF. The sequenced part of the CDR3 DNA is TGTGCCAGCAGCACAGGGAGGGATGGC.

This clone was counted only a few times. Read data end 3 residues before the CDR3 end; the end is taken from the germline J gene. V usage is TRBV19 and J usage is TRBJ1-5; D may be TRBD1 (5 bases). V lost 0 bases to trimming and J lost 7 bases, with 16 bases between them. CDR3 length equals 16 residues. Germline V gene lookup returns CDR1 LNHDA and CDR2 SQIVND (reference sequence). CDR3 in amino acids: CASSIEIGAGRQPQHF. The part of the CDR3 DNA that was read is TGTGCCAGTAGTATAGAAATAGGAGCAGGGCGGCAGCCC.

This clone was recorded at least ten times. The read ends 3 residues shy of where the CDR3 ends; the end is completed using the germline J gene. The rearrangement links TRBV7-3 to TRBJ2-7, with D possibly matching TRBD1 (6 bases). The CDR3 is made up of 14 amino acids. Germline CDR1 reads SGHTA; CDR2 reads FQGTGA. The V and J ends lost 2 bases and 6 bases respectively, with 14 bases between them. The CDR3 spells CASSLLQGGSEQYF. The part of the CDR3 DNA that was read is TGTGCCAGCAGCTTACTACAGGGTGGGAGCGAG.

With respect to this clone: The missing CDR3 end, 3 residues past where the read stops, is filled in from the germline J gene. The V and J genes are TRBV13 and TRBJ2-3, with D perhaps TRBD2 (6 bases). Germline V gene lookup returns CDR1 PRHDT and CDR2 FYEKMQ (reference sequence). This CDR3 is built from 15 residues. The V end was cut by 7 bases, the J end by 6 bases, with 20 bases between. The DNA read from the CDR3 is TGTGCCAGCAAGAGGGGACTCTCCTCACAGGATACG. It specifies CASKRGLSSQDT. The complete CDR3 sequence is CASKRGLSSQDTQYF.